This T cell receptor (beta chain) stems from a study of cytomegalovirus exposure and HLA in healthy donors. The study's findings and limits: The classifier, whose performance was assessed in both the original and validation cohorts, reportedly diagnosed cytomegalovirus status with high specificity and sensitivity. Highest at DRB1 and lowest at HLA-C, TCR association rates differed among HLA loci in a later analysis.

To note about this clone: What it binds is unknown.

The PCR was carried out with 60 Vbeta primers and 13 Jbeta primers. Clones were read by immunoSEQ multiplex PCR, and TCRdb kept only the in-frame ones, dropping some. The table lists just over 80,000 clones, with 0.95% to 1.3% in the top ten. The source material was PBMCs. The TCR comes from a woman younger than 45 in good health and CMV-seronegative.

As DNA, the CDR3 is TGTGCCAGCACCCGACAGGGACCCTACGAGCAGTACTTC. Residues: CASTRQGPYEQYF. The chain joins TRBV6-1 to TRBJ2-7; 7 bases fit TRBD1. The CDR3 contains 13 residues. V was clipped by 7 bases and J by 2 bases; unmatched bases: 5. From germline, CDR1 is MNHNS and CDR2 SASEGT.